What follows describes a single TCR beta chain. The data stem from a study of blood T cell repertoires in COVID-19. Study in general: COVID-19 samples from acute and convalescent phases originated in the United States, Italy and Spain. Sources were T cells, B-cell-depleted T cells, or PBMCs; the material itself was cDNA or gDNA.

Data came from immunoSEQ multiplex PCR; TCRdb stores just in-frame clones and leaves some out. In the table there are 250,000 to 350,000 clones, 85% to 90% of which are singletons. V lost 8 bases, J lost 1 base, and 11 bases lay in between. The CDR3 spans 13 residues. Sequences were obtained from peripheral blood. The TCR comes from a woman between 45 and 65 years old with active or convalescent COVID-19. The chain couples TRBV12-3 or TRBV12-4 to TRBJ1-1; D gene uncertain. The CDR3 nucleotides are TGTGCCAGCCGTGTCGGGGAGAACACTGAAGCTTTCTTT. This encodes CASRVGENTEAFF.